The 24 T cell receptor beta chains reported below all come from one sample, sequenced in a study of healthy donors' naive CD4 and CD8 T cells. TCR libraries were built from 400 to 650 ng of total RNA by linear amplification. TCRdb called the reads again in MiXCR, with one record for every CDR3 protein. The sample has about 180,000 distinct CDR3 sequences, 65% to 75% seen once. The sequenced sample was naive CD4+ and CD8+ T cells sorted from blood, pooled from several donors. The receptors stem from a pool of human donors in good health; the sample pools cells from several healthy donors.

The chain uses TRBV30 and TRBJ2-6; D remains unclear. The V end lost 4 bases, the J end lost 1 base, and 5 bases lay between the germline ends. Germline CDR1 GTSNPN, CDR2 SVGIG (reference sequence). This CDR3 has 13 residues. CDR3 sequence: CAWTRSGANVLTF. The CDR3 nucleotides are TGTGCCTGGACAAGGTCTGGGGCCAACGTCCTGACTTTC. Together with reference TRBV30 and TRBJ2-6, the CDR3 gives the full variable domain: SQTIHQWPATLVQPVGSPLSLECTVEGTSNPNLYWYRQAAGRGLQLLFYSVGIGQISSEVPQNLSASRPQDRQFILSSKKLLLSDSGFYLCAWTRSGANVLTFGAGSRLTVL.

V and J are TRBV13 and TRBJ2-5; TRBD2 matches 8 bases. Germline V gives CDR1 PRHDT, CDR2 FYEKMQ (reference sequence). V was pared by 4 bases and J by 5 bases, with 12 bases of the junction left unmatched. This CDR3 contains 16 residues. CDR3 sequence (DNA): TGTGCCAGCAGCTCCTGGGTAGCGGGGTCCCAGGAGACCCAGTACTTC. This translates into CASSSWVAGSQETQYF.

V is TRBV5-1 and J is TRBJ2-2, with 8 bases that match TRBD1. Germline V gene lookup returns CDR1 SGHRS and CDR2 YFSETQ. V was clipped by 5 bases and J by 3 bases; unmatched bases: 0. This CDR3 is 13 amino acids long. CDR3 amino acids: CASRDRDTGELFF. The CDR3 DNA sequence: TGCGCCAGCAGGGACAGGGACACCGGGGAGCTGTTTTTT.

J is TRBJ2-2 and V is TRBV6-5, with TRBD1 matching 7 bases. V lost 6 bases, J lost 6 bases, and 28 bases stayed unmatched. The germline gives CDR1 MNHEY, CDR2 SVGAGI. CDR3 length equals 21 residues. The CDR3 sequence is CASSWARDRFRLGNLPGELFF. DNA of the CDR3: TGTGCCAGCAGCTGGGCCCGGGACAGATTTAGGTTGGGTAATTTGCCCGGGGAGCTGTTTTTT.

V gene TRBV6-5 combines with J gene TRBJ2-1, with 8 bases lining up with TRBD2. J gave up 8 bases and V 4 bases, and 13 bases lay outside the gene matches. Germline V gene data show CDR1 as MNHEY and CDR2 as SVGAGI. This CDR3 comprises 16 residues. DNA for the CDR3: TGTGCCAGCAGTTGGGGCAGCGGGAGCTATTACGATGAGCAGTTCTTC. Amino acid sequence: CASSWGSGSYYDEQFF.

The J gene is TRBJ2-1, the V gene TRBV29-1, with TRBD1 as a possible D gene (6 bases). CDR1 is SQVTM and CDR2 is ANQGSEA in the germline V gene. There are 12 residues in the CDR3. Between the trimmed V and J ends, which lost 6 bases and 3 bases, there was a span of 9 bases. The CDR3 reads CSVRTDYNEQFF. The DNA of the CDR3 is TGCAGCGTCCGGACAGACTACAATGAGCAGTTCTTC.

This clonotype has only a few counts. This rearrangement joins TRBV6-6 to TRBJ1-5, with 7 bases aligning to TRBD1. The CDR3 is made up of 15 amino acids. The germline V gene has CDR1 MNHNY and CDR2 SVGAGI (reference sequence). V trimming: 6 bases; J trimming: 3 bases; junction bases outside the gene matches: 8. The CDR3 bases are TGTGCCAGCAGACCTAAGACAGGGACCAATCAGCCCCAGCATTTT. The encoded protein is CASRPKTGTNQPQHF.

This chain uses TRBV20-1 with TRBJ1-1; D possibly corresponds to TRBD1 (6 bases). Per the germline V gene, CDR1 is DFQATT and CDR2 is SNEGSKA (reference sequence). The CDR3 extends over 14 amino acids. Trimming took 6 bases from V and 5 from J, leaving 19 bases between them. The CDR3 nucleotides read TGCAGTGCGCGGCAAGAACAGGGACGGACTGAAGCTTTCTTT. Translating it yields CSARQEQGRTEAFF.

The rearrangement links TRBV6-5 to TRBJ2-7; no reliable D call. Germline CDR1 and CDR2: MNHEY and SVGAGI. The CDR3 has 13 residues. The V and J ends lost 2 bases and 2 bases respectively, with 7 bases between them. This CDR3 reads CASSYGLPYEQYF. Here the CDR3 DNA reads TGTGCCAGCAGTTACGGGCTACCCTACGAGCAGTACTTC.

The chain carries TRBV18 and TRBJ2-3; tentatively, D is TRBD2 (5 bases). V lost 2 bases to trimming and J lost 0 bases, with 12 bases between them. There are 16 residues in the CDR3. Germline V lookup: CDR1 KGHSH, CDR2 LQKENI. The CDR3 sequence: CASSPEGSRSTDTQYF. CDR3 coding DNA: TGTGCCAGCTCACCAGAGGGTTCGAGAAGCACAGATACGCAGTATTTT.

The sample holds one count of this clonotype. The chain employs TRBV15 and TRBJ1-6; tentatively, D is TRBD1 (6 bases). The germline V gene encodes CDR1 LNHNV and CDR2 YYDKDF (reference sequence). This CDR3 contains 15 residues. The V gene lost 3 bases and the J gene lost 9 bases, with 15 bases spanning the gap. CDR3 DNA sequence: TGTGCCACCAGCAGCGGCAGGGGCCGGGGTTCACCCCTCCACTTT. It translates to CATSSGRGRGSPLHF.

The chain recombines TRBV12-3 or TRBV12-4 with TRBJ1-2, with D unresolved. The CDR3 runs to 14 residues. V lost 2 bases and J 7 bases, leaving 14 bases between the germline ends. CDR3: CASSLTAAGSGYTF. The CDR3 region has the DNA TGTGCCAGCAGTTTAACGGCGGCGGGATCTGGCTACACCTTC.

The rearrangement uses TRBV5-5 and TRBJ2-5, with TRBD1 matching over 12 bases. Trimming cost V 3 bases and J 0 bases; bases outside gene matches: 3. The length of the CDR3 is 16 residues. Germline V lookup: CDR1 SGHKS, CDR2 YYEKEE (reference sequence). CDR3 loop: CASSSGTGGYQETQYF. CDR3 DNA sequence: TGTGCCAGCAGCTCCGGGACAGGGGGCTACCAAGAGACCCAGTACTTC.

The chain is built from TRBV11-2 and TRBJ1-2, with D possibly being TRBD1 (5 bases). The CDR3 loop spans 16 amino acids. The germline V gene encodes CDR1 SGHAT and CDR2 FQNNGV. Trimming removed 3 bases from V and 4 bases from J, with 18 bases in between. For the CDR3, the DNA is TGTGCCAGCAGCTTTGAGGCGGGGCCGCCGACCTATGGCTACACCTTC. It codes for CASSFEAGPPTYGYTF.

V and J are TRBV6-5 and TRBJ1-1; the D is unclear. Trimming removed 7 bases at V and 0 bases at J, with 9 bases between. Germline V gene lookup returns CDR1 MNHEY and CDR2 SVGAGI. CDR3 length equals 13 residues. The CDR3 bases are TGTGCCAGCACGGGAGGAGTGAACACTGAAGCTTTCTTT. It codes for CASTGGVNTEAFF.

This chain connects TRBV6-2 or TRBV6-3 to TRBJ2-3; 7 positions agree with TRBD1. The trim removed 0 bases at V and 0 bases at J, leaving 3 bases unmatched. The CDR3 is 16 residues long. The germline CDR1 and CDR2 sequences are MNHEY and SVGEGT. The CDR3 reads CASSYSRTGSTDTQYF. The CDR3, as DNA: TGTGCCAGCAGTTACTCGAGGACAGGAAGCACAGATACGCAGTATTTT.

CDR3 in DNA: TGTGCCAGCAGCTTGCCGCCTCCGGGATACGAGCAGTACTTC. Translation gives CASSLPPPGYEQYF. J is TRBJ2-7 and V is TRBV5-5; D might be TRBD2 (5 bases). Germline V gene sequence: CDR1 SGHKS, CDR2 YYEKEE (reference sequence). The CDR3 is made up of 14 amino acids. V lost 1 base and J 4 bases, leaving 12 bases between the germline ends.

The rearrangement uses TRBV29-1 and TRBJ1-2; D not resolved. V was clipped by 6 bases and J by 4 bases, with 12 bases between them. CDR1 is SQVTM and CDR2 is ANQGSEA in the germline V gene. The CDR3 has 12 amino acids. This CDR3 reads CSVPDGIYGYTF. The CDR3 DNA reads as TGCAGCGTGCCGGATGGCATCTATGGCTACACCTTC.

The V and J genes are TRBV11-1 and TRBJ2-1; 9 nucleotides agree with TRBD2. The CDR3 sequence is 16 residues long. The V gene's germline CDR1 is SGHAT and CDR2 FQDESV (reference sequence). With V trimmed by 0 bases and J by 1 base, 1 base remained unmatched. CDR3 in DNA: TGTGCCAGCAGCTTAGCTAGCGGGGGTTCCTACAATGAGCAGTTCTTC. Its translation: CASSLASGGSYNEQFF.

V is TRBV6-5 and J is TRBJ1-2; D remains ambiguous. Germline lookup yields CDR1 MNHEY and CDR2 SVGAGI. The CDR3 spans 14 residues. The V end was cut by 0 bases, the J end by 4 bases, with 9 bases between. CDR3 sequence reads: CASSYSSQIYGYTF. DNA of the CDR3: TGTGCCAGCAGTTACTCGAGCCAGATCTATGGCTACACCTTC.

V is TRBV5-6 and J is TRBJ2-1, with 11 bases lining up with TRBD2. V dropped 5 bases and J dropped 2; count of bases not matched to a gene: 6. From germline, CDR1 is SGHDT and CDR2 YYEEEE. This CDR3 is built from 16 residues. The CDR3: CASRFGLAGAYNEQFF. DNA for the CDR3: TGTGCCAGCAGATTCGGACTAGCGGGCGCCTACAATGAGCAGTTCTTC.

The chain carries TRBV19 and TRBJ2-5, with 8 positions matching TRBD1. CDR1 LNHDA and CDR2 SQIVND come from the germline V gene (reference sequence). The CDR3 sequence is 15 residues long. Trimming removed 4 bases from V and 2 bases from J; junction bases left unmatched: 6. The CDR3 region is CASSTGQGQQETQYF. The CDR3, as DNA: TGTGCCAGTAGTACAGGACAGGGCCAGCAAGAGACCCAGTACTTC.

The chain has TRBV4-3 and TRBJ1-2; a possible D gene is TRBD1 (6 bases). This CDR3 has 16 residues. The germline V gene has CDR1 LGHNA and CDR2 YSLEER. The V end lost 2 bases, the J end lost 2 bases, and 15 bases lay between the germline ends. The CDR3 protein is CASSQHTSQGNYGYTF. In DNA form, the CDR3 reads TGCGCCAGCAGCCAACACACTTCACAGGGAAACTATGGCTACACCTTC.

This chain joins TRBV19 and TRBJ2-7; 10 bases map to TRBD2. V dropped 6 bases and J dropped 2; count of bases not matched to a gene: 10. The CDR3 contains 16 residues. Germline-derived CDR1 and CDR2 are LNHDA and SQIVND (reference sequence). Written as DNA, the CDR3 is TGTGCCAGTAGCCGGACTAGCGGACCTATTACCTACGAGCAGTACTTC. It is translated as CASSRTSGPITYEQYF.